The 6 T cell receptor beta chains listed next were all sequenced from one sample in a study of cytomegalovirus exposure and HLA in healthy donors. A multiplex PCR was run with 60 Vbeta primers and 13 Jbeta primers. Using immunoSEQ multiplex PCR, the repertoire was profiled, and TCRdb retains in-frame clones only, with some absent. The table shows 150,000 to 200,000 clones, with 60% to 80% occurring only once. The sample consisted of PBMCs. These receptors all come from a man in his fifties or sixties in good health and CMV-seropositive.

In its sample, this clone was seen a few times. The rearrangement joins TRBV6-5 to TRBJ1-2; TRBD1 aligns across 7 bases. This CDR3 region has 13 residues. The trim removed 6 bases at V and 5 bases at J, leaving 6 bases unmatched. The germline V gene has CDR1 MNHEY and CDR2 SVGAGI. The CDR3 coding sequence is TGTGCCAGCAGCTACAAGGGGGCGTATGGCTACACCTTC. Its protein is CASSYKGAYGYTF.

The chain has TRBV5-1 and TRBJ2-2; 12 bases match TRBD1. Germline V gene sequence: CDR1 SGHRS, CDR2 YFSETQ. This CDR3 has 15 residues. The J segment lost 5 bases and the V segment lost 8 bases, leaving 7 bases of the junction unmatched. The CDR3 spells CASKRDRGRTGELFF. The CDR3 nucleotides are TGCGCCAGTAAAAGGGACAGGGGGCGGACCGGGGAGCTGTTTTTT.

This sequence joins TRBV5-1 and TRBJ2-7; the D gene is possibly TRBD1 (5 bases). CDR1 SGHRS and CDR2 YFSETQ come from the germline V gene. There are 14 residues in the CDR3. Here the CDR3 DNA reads TGCGCCAGACCGTACAGGTATCCCTCCTTCGAGCAGTACGTC. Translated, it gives CARPYRYPSFEQYV.

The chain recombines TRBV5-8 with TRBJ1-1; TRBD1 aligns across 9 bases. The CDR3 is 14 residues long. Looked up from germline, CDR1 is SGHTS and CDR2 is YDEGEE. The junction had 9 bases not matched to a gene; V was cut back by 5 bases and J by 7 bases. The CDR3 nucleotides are TGTGCCAGCAGTTTACAACAGGGGGCCGGTGAAGCTTTCTTT. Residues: CASSLQQGAGEAFF.

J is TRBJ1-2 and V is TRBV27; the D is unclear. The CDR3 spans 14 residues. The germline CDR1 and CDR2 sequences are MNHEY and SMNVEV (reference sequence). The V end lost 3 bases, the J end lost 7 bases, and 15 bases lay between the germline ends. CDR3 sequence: CASSFGSQEGGYTF. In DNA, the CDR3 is TGTGCCAGCAGTTTTGGGTCACAAGAGGGTGGCTACACCTTC.

DNA of the CDR3: TGTGCCAGCAGTGGGACAGCTGCACCCTTCGCTGGGGCCAACGTCCTGACTTTC. As protein: CASSGTAAPFAGANVLTF. This chain uses TRBV9 with TRBJ2-6; 7 bases match TRBD1. There are 18 residues in the CDR3. Germline lookup yields CDR1 SGDLS and CDR2 YYNGEE. The ends lost 5 bases at V and 2 bases at J; junction bases unmatched: 13.